This paragraph reports one TCR beta chain. The data belong to a study of blood T cell repertoires in COVID-19. Study information: Acute and convalescent COVID-19 specimens originated in the United States, Italy and Spain. T cells, B-cell-depleted T cells, or PBMCs supplied cDNA or gDNA.

The method was immunoSEQ multiplex PCR; TCRdb's version includes in-frame clones alone and lacks a portion of them. Of roughly 230,000 clones in the sample, roughly 80% were seen once. The germline V and J ends were trimmed by 5 bases and 5 bases, with 27 bases remaining between them. The length of the CDR3 is 18 residues. Germline CDR1 and CDR2: PRHDT and FYEKMQ (reference sequence). This chain connects TRBV13 to TRBJ2-5, with D perhaps TRBD1 (7 bases). This TCR was recovered from a man in his fifties with active or convalescent COVID-19. Specimen: peripheral blood. DNA for the CDR3: TGTGCCAGCAGCCGCGGGGACAGAGCACCTCAGAGGGGTGAGACCCAGTACTTC. Encoded protein: CASSRGDRAPQRGETQYF.